Described below is a single T cell receptor (beta chain) sequence and its context. With a much larger clone just one base away, this may be a read error. This sample was included in a study of CD8+CD57+ T cells in acquired aplastic anemia. Genomic DNA served as template for TCR beta VDJ and CDR3 profiling. TCRdb processed the reads anew with MiXCR; each CDR3 protein has one entry. The table lists roughly 150,000 distinct CDR3 sequences, approximately 51% of them singletons. Only patients with CD8+CD57+ cell expansion on flow cytometry were chosen for sequencing. Sequencing used sorted CD4+, CD8+, or CD8+CD57+ T cells (not recorded which) from PBMCs. The receptor's source is a human donor with aplastic anemia.

This CDR3 reads CASSPLPGRQGAWLYGYTF. CDR3 bases: TGTGCCAGCAGTCCTCTACCGGGACGCCAAGGGGCGTGGCTCTATGGCTACACCTTC. V usage is TRBV25-1 and J usage is TRBJ1-2; possible D gene TRBD1, 5 bases. Per the germline V gene, CDR1 is MGHDK and CDR2 is SYGVNS. This CDR3 comprises 19 residues. V lost 5 bases and J 4 bases, leaving 29 bases between the germline ends.